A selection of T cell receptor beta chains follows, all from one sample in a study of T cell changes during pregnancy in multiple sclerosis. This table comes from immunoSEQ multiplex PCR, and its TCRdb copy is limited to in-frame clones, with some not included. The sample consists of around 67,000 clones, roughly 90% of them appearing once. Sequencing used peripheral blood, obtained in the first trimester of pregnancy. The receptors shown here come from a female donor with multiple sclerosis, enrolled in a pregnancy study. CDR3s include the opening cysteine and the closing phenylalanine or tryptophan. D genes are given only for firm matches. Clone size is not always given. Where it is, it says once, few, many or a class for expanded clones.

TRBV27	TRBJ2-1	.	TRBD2	TGTGCCAGCAGTCCATCGGCGGGAGGGCGGTCAATCTCCTACAATGAGCAGTTCTTC	CASSPSAGGRSISYNEQFF
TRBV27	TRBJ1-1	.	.	TGTGCCAGCAGTGGACAGCTTATGAACACTGAAGCTTTCTTT	CASSGQLMNTEAFF
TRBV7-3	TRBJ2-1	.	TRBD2	TGTGCCAGCAGCACGGGACCGCCGGGACTAGCGGGAGGGTTACAAAATGAGCAGTTCTTC	CASSTGPPGLAGGLQNEQFF
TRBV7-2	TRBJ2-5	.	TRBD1	TGTGCCAGCAGCTTAACAGGGGTGGGGGAGACCCAGTACTTC	CASSLTGVGETQYF
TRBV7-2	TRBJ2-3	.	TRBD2	TGTGCCAGCAGCTTCGGGACTAGCGGGACTAATACGCAGTATTTT	CASSFGTSGTNTQYF
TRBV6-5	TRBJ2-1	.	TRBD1	TGTGCCAGCAGAGCGGACAGGGCTACCTACAATGAGCAGTTCTTC	CASRADRATYNEQFF
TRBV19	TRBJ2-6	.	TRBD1	TGTGCCAGTAACCAGGGGGCAGGTGGGGCCAACGTCCTGACTTTC	CASNQGAGGANVLTF
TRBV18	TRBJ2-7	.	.	TGTGCCAGCTCACCCCAAGGGGTTAGGGAGCAGTACTTC	CASSPQGVREQYF
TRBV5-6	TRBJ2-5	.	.	TGTGCCAGCAGCTTAGACTCGGGTTGGTACCAAGAGACCCAGTACTTC	CASSLDSGWYQETQYF
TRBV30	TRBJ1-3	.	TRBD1	TGTGCCTGGAGTCTAGGGACAGCTGGAAACACCATATATTTT	CAWSLGTAGNTIYF
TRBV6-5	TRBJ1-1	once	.	TGTGCCAGCAGTGGTGGACAAATGAACACTGAAGCTTTCTTT	CASSGGQMNTEAFF
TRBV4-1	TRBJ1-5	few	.	TGCGCCAGCAGCCAAGGACAAGGCGGCAATCAGCCCCAGCATTTT	CASSQGQGGNQPQHF
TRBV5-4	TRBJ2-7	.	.	TGTGCCAGCAGCTTGGCCGGATCGGAACCGAGCGCACGCGAGCAGTACTTC	CASSLAGSEPSAREQYF
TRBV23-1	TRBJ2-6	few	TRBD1	TGCGCCAGCATTAAAGGGGGCGCTGGGGCCAACGTCCTGACTTTC	CASIKGGAGANVLTF
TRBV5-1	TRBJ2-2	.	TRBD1	TGCGCCAGCAGCTCCGGGACAGGTTTGACTACCGGGGAGCTGTTTTTT	CASSSGTGLTTGELFF
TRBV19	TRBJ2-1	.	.	TGTGCCATAAAAGACGGGAGTGAGCAGTTCTTC	CAIKDGSEQFF
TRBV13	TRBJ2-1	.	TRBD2	TGTGCCAGCAGCCCGGGAGGAAACCCGAGTTCCTACAATGAGCAGTTCTTC	CASSPGGNPSSYNEQFF
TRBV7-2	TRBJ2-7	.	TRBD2	TGTGCCAGCAGCGAACGACTAGCGGAGTCCTACGAGCAGTACTTC	CASSERLAESYEQYF
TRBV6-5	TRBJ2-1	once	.	TGTGCCAGCAGTTACGGGCGCGGGCCTTACAATGAGCAGTTCTTC	CASSYGRGPYNEQFF
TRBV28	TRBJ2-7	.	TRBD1	TGTGCCAGCAACCCGGGACAGGGACCCTACGAGCAGTACTTC	CASNPGQGPYEQYF
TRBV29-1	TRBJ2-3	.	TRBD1	TGCAGTGTTACCGGGACAGGGAGCAATACGCAGTATTTT	CSVTGTGSNTQYF
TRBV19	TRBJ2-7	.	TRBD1	TGTGCCAGTAGTACCCGGACAGGGACCTACGAGCAGTACTTC	CASSTRTGTYEQYF
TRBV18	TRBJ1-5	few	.	TGTGCCAGCTCACCGAGACAAAGTGATCAGCCCCAGCATTTT	CASSPRQSDQPQHF
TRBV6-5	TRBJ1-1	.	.	TGTGCCAGCAGTTTTCGACAGAACACTGAAGCTTTCTTT	CASSFRQNTEAFF
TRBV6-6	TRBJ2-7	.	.	TGTGCCAGCAGTTTGGGGACAAATCAGTACTTC	CASSLGTNQYF
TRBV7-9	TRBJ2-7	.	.	TGTGCCAGCAGCTTCCAGGGCTACGAGCAGTACTTC	CASSFQGYEQYF
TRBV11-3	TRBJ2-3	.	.	TGTGCCAGCAGCTTTGGCGGGGGCACAGATACGCAGTATTTT	CASSFGGGTDTQYF
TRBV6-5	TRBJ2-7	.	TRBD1	TGTGCCAGCAGTTACCTGAGGGGGCGGGCAACCTACGAGCAGTACTTC	CASSYLRGRATYEQYF
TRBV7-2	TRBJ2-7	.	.	TGTGCCAGCAGCTTCGGTTTGCGGTACGAGCAGTACTTC	CASSFGLRYEQYF
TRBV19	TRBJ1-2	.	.	TGTGCCAGTCTCCGCAACAGCCCCGTTAACTATGGCTACACCTTC	CASLRNSPVNYGYTF
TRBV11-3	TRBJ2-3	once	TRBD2	TGTGCCAGCAGCTTCGGACTAGCGGGGGGCACAGATACGCAGTATTTT	CASSFGLAGGTDTQYF
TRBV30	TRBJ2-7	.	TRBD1	TGTGCCTGGAGACCTTCGGGACAGGGCGGCGAGCAGTACTTC	CAWRPSGQGGEQYF
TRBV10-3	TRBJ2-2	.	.	TGTGCCATCAGTGACTCGGGAGCGGACACCGGGGAGCTGTTTTTT	CAISDSGADTGELFF
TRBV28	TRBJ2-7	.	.	TGTGCCAGCAGTCCGCCCAGCTCCTACGAGCAGTACTTC	CASSPPSSYEQYF
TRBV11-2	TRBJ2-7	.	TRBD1	TGTGCCAGCAGCTTCGGACAGGGGTTATCCGAGCAGTACTTC	CASSFGQGLSEQYF
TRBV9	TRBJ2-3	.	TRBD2	TGTGCCAGCAGCGAAACTAGCGGGAGTTATGCAGATACGCAGTATTTT	CASSETSGSYADTQYF